One and the same sample provided the 21 T cell receptor beta chains below, sequenced in a study of OX40 agonist ivuxolimab in advanced cancers. Method: immunoSEQ multiplex PCR; TCRdb's copy keeps in-frame clones and lacks some. The data contain approximately 76,000 clones, roughly 90% of them seen just once; the ten biggest clones take up about 0.8%. Sample: CD4+ or CD8+ T cells sorted from blood, taken in a trial of the OX40 agonist ivuxolimab. The origin of the receptors is an adult with an advanced solid tumor such as melanoma, head and neck, liver or kidney cancer.

The chain recombines TRBV2 with TRBJ2-5, with 10 bases that match TRBD1. The CDR3 is 15 residues long. Germline assignment: CDR1 SNHLY and CDR2 FYNNEI. Germline trimming cut 4 bases from V and 11 bases from J; bases unmatched to any gene: 13. For the CDR3, the DNA is TGTGCCAGCAGTGCCCCGGGACAGGGGACCGGTAAGCAGTACTTC. Protein sequence: CASSAPGQGTGKQYF.

This clone was observed a few times. This chain links TRBV30 with TRBJ1-4; D uncertain. The CDR3 runs 11 residues. Between the trimmed V and J ends, which lost 3 bases and 4 bases, there was a span of 3 bases. In germline, CDR1 is GTSNPN, CDR2 SVGIG (reference sequence). In DNA form, the CDR3 reads TGTGCCTGGAGGGTTAATGAAAAACTGTTTTTT. This translates into CAWRVNEKLFF.

This chain connects TRBV5-4 to TRBJ2-3; tentatively, D is TRBD1 (6 bases). The germline V gene has CDR1 SGHNT and CDR2 YYREEE (reference sequence). V gave up 4 bases and J gave up 5 bases, with 8 bases separating them. The length of the CDR3 is 12 residues. As DNA, the CDR3 is TGTGCCAGCAGCCTACAGGGAGATACGCAGTATTTT. This encodes CASSLQGDTQYF.

This chain uses TRBV18 with TRBJ1-1; D is uncertain. The CDR3 has 14 amino acids. Deletions cut 4 bases from V and 1 base from J, with 10 bases between. The germline V gene encodes CDR1 KGHSH and CDR2 LQKENI. The CDR3 coding sequence is TGTGCCAGCTCACAACAAGTAGGGAACACTGAAGCTTTCTTT. Residues: CASSQQVGNTEAFF.

The gene calls are TRBV30 and TRBJ1-5; D call uncertain. Deletions cut 5 bases from V and 5 bases from J, with 1 base between. Germline V CDR1 and CDR2: GTSNPN, SVGIG (reference sequence). The CDR3 totals 9 residues. The CDR3 reads CAWDQPQHF. The CDR3 nucleotides are TGTGCCTGGGATCAGCCCCAGCATTTT.

This chain connects TRBV19 to TRBJ2-7, with TRBD1 matching over 8 bases. V trimming: 4 bases; J trimming: 6 bases; junction bases outside the gene matches: 5. From germline, CDR1 is LNHDA and CDR2 SQIVND (reference sequence). The CDR3 runs to 13 residues. CDR3 loop: CASSTQGVGEQYF. CDR3 sequence (DNA): TGTGCCAGTAGTACACAGGGGGTCGGCGAGCAGTACTTC. Full variable domain (rest looked up from reference TRBV19 and TRBJ2-7): DGGITQSPKYLFRKEGQNVTLSCEQNLNHDAMYWYRQDPGQGLRLIYYSQIVNDFQKGDIAEGYSVSREKKESFPLTVTSAQKNPTAFYLCASSTQGVGEQYFGPGTRLTVT.

This clone showed up just a few times. The J gene is TRBJ1-5, the V gene TRBV7-8; D ambiguous. V dropped 1 base and J dropped 7 bases, with 11 bases sitting between them. The germline CDR1 and CDR2 sequences are SGHVS and FQNEAQ. This CDR3 spans 14 amino acids. The CDR3 loop reads CASSLGGIEQPQHF. In nucleotides, the CDR3 is TGTGCCAGCAGCTTAGGAGGTATAGAGCAGCCCCAGCATTTT.

In its sample, this clone was seen once. The chain recombines TRBV19 with TRBJ1-5, with D possibly matching TRBD1 (5 bases). The CDR3 sequence is 13 residues long. Looked up from germline, CDR1 is LNHDA and CDR2 is SQIVND (reference sequence). V lost 7 bases and J 4 bases, leaving 11 bases between the germline ends. Here the CDR3 reads CASTRGTNQPQHF. The CDR3 nucleotides read TGTGCCAGTACCCGGGGGACTAATCAGCCCCAGCATTTT. The full variable domain, its missing parts supplied by reference TRBV19 and TRBJ1-5, is DGGITQSPKYLFRKEGQNVTLSCEQNLNHDAMYWYRQDPGQGLRLIYYSQIVNDFQKGDIAEGYSVSREKKESFPLTVTSAQKNPTAFYLCASTRGTNQPQHFGDGTRLSIL.

Here the CDR3 reads CASSPPPVGETQYF. The CDR3 DNA reads as TGTGCCAGCTCACCACCGCCAGTGGGGGAGACCCAGTACTTC. The rearrangement joins TRBV18 to TRBJ2-5; D call uncertain. Trimming pared 0 bases from V and 5 bases from J, leaving 10 bases between. The CDR3 runs to 14 residues. The germline gives CDR1 KGHSH, CDR2 LQKENI.

The chain employs TRBV6-1 and TRBJ1-6; TRBD1 agrees at 7 bases. The germline V gene has CDR1 MNHNS and CDR2 SASEGT. The V segment lost 1 base and the J segment 9 bases; nucleotides outside the gene matches: 0. This CDR3 region has 13 residues. CDR3 DNA sequence: TGTGCCAGCAGTGAAGGACAGGGTTCACCCCTCCACTTT. Translated, it gives CASSEGQGSPLHF.

This clone was seen more than once but under ten times. The chain carries TRBV10-3 and TRBJ1-2; D perhaps matches TRBD1 (5 bases). The CDR3 length is 13 residues. The germline gives CDR1 ENHRY, CDR2 SYGVKD. Trimming left V 4 bases short and J 8 bases short, with 14 bases between. In nucleotides, the CDR3 is TGTGCCATCAGTGGCAGAGGCGAGGGGGGCTACACCTTC. This translates into CAISGRGEGGYTF.

The chain recombines TRBV11-1 with TRBJ2-2; D is possibly TRBD1 or TRBD2 (5 bases each). Per germline, CDR1 SGHAT and CDR2 FQDESV (reference sequence). The CDR3 has 16 residues. Trimming cost V 3 bases and J 4 bases, with 15 bases left between them. CDR3 DNA: TGTGCCAGCAGCTTTGGGGGTGCCGTCCTCACCGGGGAGCTGTTTTTT. Translation gives CASSFGGAVLTGELFF.

The CDR3 reads CASVTAINTYEQYF. CDR3 DNA sequence: TGTGCCAGCGTTACGGCGATTAACACCTACGAGCAGTACTTC. The V gene is TRBV6-1, the J gene TRBJ2-7; unclear D gene. This CDR3 has 14 amino acids. The germline V gene encodes CDR1 MNHNS and CDR2 SASEGT. Trimming left V 8 bases short and J 2 bases short, with 16 bases between.

The table lists this clone with a count of one. The V and J genes are TRBV29-1 and TRBJ1-2; no definite D call. Trimming removed 3 bases from V and 6 bases from J, with 5 bases in between. The CDR3 contains 10 residues. Germline V gene data show CDR1 as SQVTM and CDR2 as ANQGSEA. The CDR3 sequence is CSVDNDGYTF. DNA for the CDR3: TGCAGCGTTGACAACGATGGCTACACCTTC.

The chain joins TRBV5-1 to TRBJ2-2; D is undetermined. The germline CDR1 and CDR2 sequences are SGHRS and YFSETQ. CDR3 length: 13 amino acids. V was cut by 0 bases and J by 8 bases, with 8 bases left in between. CDR3 sequence (DNA): TGCGCCAGCAGCTTGGGAGACCAGGGGGAGCTGTTTTTT. Its protein is CASSLGDQGELFF. The whole variable domain, filled in from reference TRBV5-1 and TRBJ2-2, reads KAGVTQTPRYLIKTRGQQVTLSCSPISGHRSVSWYQQTPGQGLQFLFEYFSETQRNKGNFPGRFSGRQFSNSRSEMNVSTLELGDSALYLCASSLGDQGELFFGEGSRLTVL.

The rearrangement links TRBV6-6 to TRBJ2-7; 8 nucleotides match TRBD1. Germline V gives CDR1 MNHNY, CDR2 SVGAGI (reference sequence). This CDR3 region has 15 residues. V lost 6 bases to trimming and J lost 0 bases; unmatched junction nucleotides: 7. The CDR3 reads CASSSRQGSSYEQYF. Here the CDR3 DNA reads TGTGCCAGCAGCTCCAGACAGGGGAGCTCCTACGAGCAGTACTTC.

V is TRBV11-2 and J is TRBJ1-1; D gene ambiguous. This CDR3 comprises 15 residues. Trimming removed 1 base from V and 0 bases from J, with 9 bases in between. The germline V gene has CDR1 SGHAT and CDR2 FQNNGV. CDR3 bases: TGTGCCAGCAGCTTAGCCCTATTTATGAACACTGAAGCTTTCTTT. It yields the protein CASSLALFMNTEAFF. The full variable domain, completed using reference TRBV11-2 and TRBJ1-1, is EAGVAQSPRYKIIEKRQSVAFWCNPISGHATLYWYQQILGQGPKLLIQFQNNGVVDDSQLPKDRFSAERLKGVDSTLKIQPAKLEDSAVYLCASSLALFMNTEAFFGQGTRLTVV.

This chain connects TRBV6-6 to TRBJ1-1; D remains unclear. V lost 0 bases to trimming and J lost 1 base, with 6 bases between them. The CDR3 spans 14 residues. Germline V gene sequence: CDR1 MNHNY, CDR2 SVGAGI (reference sequence). The CDR3 DNA sequence: TGTGCCAGCAGTTACTCGCCAGGGAACACTGAAGCTTTCTTT. Translation gives CASSYSPGNTEAFF.

The J gene is TRBJ2-1, the V gene TRBV29-1; possibly TRBD2 for D (6 bases). The CDR3 contains 14 residues. V shed 6 bases and J shed 1 base, with 13 bases lying between them. CDR1 is SQVTM and CDR2 is ANQGSEA in the germline V gene. The CDR3 nucleotides read TGCAGCGTCTTGGGGGGTACGTCCTACAATGAGCAGTTCTTC. It yields the protein CSVLGGTSYNEQFF.

The chain joins TRBV25-1 to TRBJ1-6; no clear D gene. Germline V gene lookup returns CDR1 MGHDK and CDR2 SYGVNS. The CDR3 covers 14 residues. Trimming removed 3 bases from V and 4 bases from J, with 7 bases in between. CDR3 protein: CASSDSAYNSPLHF. DNA for the CDR3: TGTGCCAGCAGTGATAGCGCTTATAATTCACCCCTCCACTTT.

The J gene is TRBJ1-6, the V gene TRBV6-5, with D possibly matching TRBD1 (6 bases). Germline CDR1 MNHEY, CDR2 SVGAGI. The CDR3 has 13 residues. Trimming took 6 bases from V and 5 from J, leaving 8 bases between them. The CDR3 DNA follows: TGTGCCAGCAGAGGACAGCATAATTCACCCCTCCACTTT. It yields the protein CASRGQHNSPLHF.